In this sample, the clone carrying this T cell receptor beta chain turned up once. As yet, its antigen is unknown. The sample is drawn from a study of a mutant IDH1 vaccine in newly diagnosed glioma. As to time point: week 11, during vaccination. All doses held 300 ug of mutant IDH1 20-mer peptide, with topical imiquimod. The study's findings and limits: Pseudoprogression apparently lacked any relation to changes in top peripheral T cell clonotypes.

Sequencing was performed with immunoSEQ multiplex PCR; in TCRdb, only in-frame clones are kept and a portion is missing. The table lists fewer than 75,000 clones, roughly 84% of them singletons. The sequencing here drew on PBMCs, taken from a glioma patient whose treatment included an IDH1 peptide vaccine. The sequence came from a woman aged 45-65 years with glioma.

The CDR3 sequence: CASSAGTRGPTYEQYF. The CDR3 nucleotides read TGCGCCAGCAGCGCCGGGACTAGGGGCCCTACCTACGAGCAGTACTTC. V is TRBV5-1 and J is TRBJ2-7, with 8 bases lining up with TRBD2. This CDR3 region has 16 residues. The V gene's germline CDR1 is SGHRS and CDR2 YFSETQ. V was clipped by 4 bases and J by 2 bases; unmatched bases: 11.